The 32 T cell receptor beta chains below come from one sample, sequenced in a study of T cell repertoires in ileal Crohn's disease. As for time point: neoterminal ileum biopsy at postoperative endoscopy, about 6 months after surgery. Clones were sequenced by immunoSEQ multiplex PCR, and TCRdb holds only the in-frame ones, with some missing. Of some 9,200 clones listed, approximately 79% are singletons. Sequenced sample: ileal tissue. These receptors came from an adult with Crohn's disease.

V usage is TRBV4-1 and J usage is TRBJ2-7; D perhaps matches TRBD2 (5 bases). V was pared by 1 base and J by 2 bases, with 12 bases between. The germline gives CDR1 MGHRA, CDR2 YSYEKL. The CDR3 length is 15 residues. Here the CDR3 reads CASSQVGGRTYEQYF. In nucleotides, the CDR3 is TGCGCCAGCAGCCAAGTAGGCGGGCGGACCTACGAGCAGTACTTC.

This clone showed up just a few times. The rearrangement uses TRBV6-6 and TRBJ2-1, with TRBD2 matching over 9 bases. Losses at the gene ends were 8 bases for V and 2 bases for J; bases not matched to a gene: 1. Per the germline V gene, CDR1 is MNHNY and CDR2 is SVGAGI (reference sequence). The CDR3 length is 13 residues. The CDR3 DNA reads TGTGCCAGCGGCGGGAGGGCCTACAATGAGCAGTTCTTC. Translation: CASGGRAYNEQFF.

V usage is TRBV5-1 and J usage is TRBJ1-4, with TRBD1 matching 7 bases. Germline CDR1 and CDR2: SGHRS and YFSETQ. The CDR3 has 13 amino acids. The J segment lost 8 bases and the V segment lost 0 bases, leaving 1 base of the junction unmatched. The DNA of the CDR3 is TGCGCCAGCAGCTTGGGACAGGGCGAAAAACTGTTTTTT. This encodes CASSLGQGEKLFF.

The J gene is TRBJ1-2, the V gene TRBV20-1; D gene unclear. The CDR3 runs 11 residues. Germline V gene sequence: CDR1 DFQATT, CDR2 SNEGSKA (reference sequence). The ends were cut back, 3 bases at V and 8 bases at J, with 10 bases in the middle. The CDR3: CSASSLEGYTF. As DNA, the CDR3 is TGCAGTGCTAGTTCCCTGGAGGGCTACACCTTC.

V and J are TRBV4-2 and TRBJ1-3; D not certain. The V gene lost 0 bases and the J gene lost 2 bases, with 14 bases spanning the gap. CDR1 is LGHNA and CDR2 is YNFKEQ in the germline V gene. The CDR3 has 17 residues. The CDR3 DNA reads TGTGCCAGCAGCCAAGAGCGGCTTTTGAGTACTGGAAACACCATATATTTT. It is translated as CASSQERLLSTGNTIYF.

The chain recombines TRBV30 with TRBJ1-4, with 7 positions matching TRBD1. Germline assignment: CDR1 GTSNPN and CDR2 SVGIG (reference sequence). V was pared by 6 bases and J by 4 bases, with 11 bases of the junction left unmatched. The length of the CDR3 is 15 residues. In DNA form, the CDR3 reads TGTGCCTGCGACAGGGCCCTGCCCATTAATGAAAAACTGTTTTTT. It encodes CACDRALPINEKLFF.

This chain joins TRBV23-1 and TRBJ1-5, with D possibly TRBD1 on 6 matching bases. TRBV23-1 is an open reading frame, and its role is uncertain. V lost 8 bases to trimming and J lost 4 bases, with 24 bases between them. There are 17 residues in the CDR3. The CDR3 DNA reads TGCGCCAGCCATAGGGGGGGGGCGCGGAACGGAAATCAGCCCCAGCATTTT. This translates into CASHRGGARNGNQPQHF.

The rearrangement joins TRBV7-2 to TRBJ2-5, with D possibly TRBD2 on 5 matching bases. The germline V gene has CDR1 SGHTA and CDR2 FQGNSA. The CDR3 has 12 amino acids. Trimming shortened V by 4 bases and J by 5 bases, and 8 bases separated the two germline ends. The chain's CDR3 is CASSSSRETQYF. In nucleotides, the CDR3 is TGTGCCAGCAGCTCTAGCCGGGAGACCCAGTACTTC.

This chain joins TRBV6-5 and TRBJ2-7, with TRBD1 matching 7 bases. CDR3 size: 15 residues. Germline V gives CDR1 MNHEY, CDR2 SVGAGI. Trimming at V came to 5 bases and at J to 0 bases, leaving 7 bases not matched to a gene. DNA of the CDR3: TGTGCCAGCAGTCCCTCGACAGGGATCTCCTACGAGCAGTACTTC. It translates to CASSPSTGISYEQYF.

The chain couples TRBV9 to TRBJ2-5; 9 nucleotides match TRBD1. The CDR3 is made up of 15 amino acids. Losses at the gene ends were 3 bases for V and 5 bases for J; bases not matched to a gene: 8. The germline V gene has CDR1 SGDLS and CDR2 YYNGEE. This CDR3 is CASSEPGQGGETQYF. The CDR3, as DNA: TGTGCCAGCAGCGAGCCGGGACAGGGTGGGGAGACCCAGTACTTC.

The V and J genes are TRBV5-1 and TRBJ2-3, with 10 positions matching TRBD2. The CDR3 consists of 15 residues. Germline values: CDR1 SGHRS, CDR2 YFSETQ. V gave up 0 bases and J gave up 3 bases; unmatched junction bases: 1. CDR3 coding DNA: TGCGCCAGCAGCTTGGAACTAGCGGGAACAGATACGCAGTATTTT. Translation gives CASSLELAGTDTQYF.

This chain uses TRBV5-5 with TRBJ2-7; D might be TRBD1 (6 bases). The germline V gene encodes CDR1 SGHKS and CDR2 YYEKEE (reference sequence). This CDR3 region has 13 residues. V lost 1 base and J lost 3, with 8 bases in between. The CDR3 coding sequence is TGTGCCAGCAGCTTGAGGACAGACTACGAGCAGTACTTC. This gives the protein CASSLRTDYEQYF.

The V and J genes are TRBV9 and TRBJ1-5; D may be TRBD1 (5 bases). The V end lost 4 bases, the J end lost 7 bases, and 12 bases lay between the germline ends. This CDR3 comprises 13 residues. The germline V gene has CDR1 SGDLS and CDR2 YYNGEE. The CDR3 sequence: CASSPTGRQPQHF. DNA of the CDR3: TGTGCCAGCAGCCCTACAGGTAGACAGCCCCAGCATTTT.

V and J are TRBV23-1 and TRBJ1-5; 7 nucleotides agree with TRBD1. TRBV23-1 is recorded as an ORF, its role being uncertain. The CDR3 has 16 residues. Unmatched junction bases numbered 9, after V lost 2 bases and J lost 5 bases. CDR3 bases: TGCGCCAGCAGTCAAAGGGACAGAGGACTACATCAGCCCCAGCATTTT. It yields the protein CASSQRDRGLHQPQHF.

This clone occurred a few times. This chain uses TRBV19 with TRBJ2-7, with TRBD1 as a possible D gene (5 bases). The CDR3 length is 11 residues. V lost 6 bases and J 3 bases, leaving 6 bases between the germline ends. Germline CDR1 LNHDA, CDR2 SQIVND (reference sequence). For the CDR3, the DNA is TGTGCCAGTAGCCAGGGCTACGAGCAGTACTTC. Its translation: CASSQGYEQYF.

The genes are TRBV18 and TRBJ1-5; no clear D gene. Trimming cost V 5 bases and J 4 bases, with 18 bases left between them. Germline loops: CDR1 KGHSH, CDR2 LQKENI. CDR3 length: 16 residues. CDR3: CASSAGLLDLNQPQHF. CDR3 nucleotides: TGTGCCAGCTCAGCGGGATTACTAGACCTTAATCAGCCCCAGCATTTT.

As concerns this clone: The sample has other DNA sequences that encode this CDR3 too. The chain uses TRBV7-2 and TRBJ1-6; TRBD1 matches 7 bases. The V gene end was trimmed by 5 bases and the J gene end by 7 bases; junction bases not matched to a gene: 5. Germline V gene data show CDR1 as SGHTA and CDR2 as FQGNSA. The CDR3 consists of 14 residues. CDR3: CASSLRDRNSPLHF. DNA for the CDR3: TGTGCCAGCAGCCTACGGGACAGAAATTCACCCCTCCACTTT.

J is TRBJ2-7 and V is TRBV5-6, with D perhaps TRBD2 (5 bases). The CDR3 has 14 residues. V was cut by 4 bases and J by 2 bases, with 13 bases left in between. Germline V CDR1 and CDR2: SGHDT, YYEEEE. This chain's CDR3 is CASSLGEGAYEQYF. In nucleotides, the CDR3 is TGTGCCAGCAGCCTTGGTGAGGGAGCCTACGAGCAGTACTTC.

This clone was seen a single time. The rearrangement links TRBV7-9 to TRBJ1-2; D gene unclear. V lost 5 bases to trimming and J lost 4 bases, with 17 bases between them. This CDR3 comprises 15 residues. Germline-derived CDR1 and CDR2 are SEHNR and FQNEAQ (reference sequence). The CDR3 nucleotides are TGTGCCAGCAGCCCGGCGACCGACTTCATCTATGGCTACACCTTC. The encoded protein is CASSPATDFIYGYTF.

The rearrangement joins TRBV10-3 to TRBJ1-1; TRBD1 might be the D (6 bases). Between the trimmed V and J ends, which lost 8 bases and 3 bases, there was a span of 13 bases. The CDR3 consists of 13 residues. Germline V CDR1 and CDR2: ENHRY, SYGVKD. CDR3 nucleotide sequence: TGTGCCATCCGGGACAATAGGGACACTGAAGCTTTCTTT. The encoded protein is CAIRDNRDTEAFF.

The chain has TRBV5-1 and TRBJ1-1; 7 bases map to TRBD1. J was trimmed by 7 bases and V by 0 bases; bases with no gene match: 6. This CDR3 spans 14 amino acids. Germline CDR1 reads SGHRS; CDR2 reads YFSETQ. CDR3 loop: CASSLGQGEDEAFF. The CDR3 DNA is TGCGCCAGCAGCTTGGGCCAGGGGGAAGATGAAGCTTTCTTT.

The chain combines TRBV30 with TRBJ2-3; 7 bases align to TRBD1. This CDR3 spans 14 amino acids. The germline gives CDR1 GTSNPN, CDR2 SVGIG (reference sequence). Trimming removed 2 bases from V and 5 bases from J; junction bases left unmatched: 7. Written as DNA, the CDR3 is TGTGCCTGGAGTCCCAAGGGGGCTGAAGATACGCAGTATTTT. Protein product: CAWSPKGAEDTQYF.

Only a few counts were recorded for this clone. V is TRBV6-5 and J is TRBJ2-1, with 7 bases lining up with TRBD2. This CDR3 is 16 amino acids long. The V gene's germline CDR1 is MNHEY and CDR2 SVGAGI. The V segment lost 2 bases and the J segment 6 bases; nucleotides outside the gene matches: 10. The CDR3 DNA sequence: TGTGCCAGCAGTTACCTGGGGGGGATGTCAATCAATGAGCAGTTCTTC. As protein: CASSYLGGMSINEQFF.

The rearrangement links TRBV6-5 to TRBJ2-1; the D gene is possibly TRBD2 (5 bases). The CDR3 sequence is 14 residues long. Trimming took off 4 bases at V and 6 bases at J, with 13 bases between the two ends. The V gene's germline CDR1 is MNHEY and CDR2 SVGAGI. The CDR3 coding sequence is TGTGCCAGCAGTTCACTAGGAGGTGCCAATGAGCAGTTCTTC. Its translation: CASSSLGGANEQFF.

The rearrangement uses TRBV28 and TRBJ2-5; D might be TRBD2 (5 bases). The length of the CDR3 is 12 residues. Deletions cut 8 bases from V and 5 bases from J, with 12 bases between. Germline values: CDR1 MDHEN, CDR2 SYDVKM. Here the CDR3 DNA reads TGTGCCAGCCTCAGTGGCGGGGAGACCCAGTACTTC. This codes for CASLSGGETQYF.

The chain carries TRBV4-2 and TRBJ2-1, with 12 bases lining up with TRBD2. This CDR3 comprises 17 residues. Trimming cost V 4 bases and J 0 bases; bases outside gene matches: 4. CDR1 LGHNA and CDR2 YNFKEQ come from the germline V gene. CDR3 in amino acids: CASSRGLAGSSYNEQFF. CDR3 in DNA: TGTGCCAGCAGCCGCGGACTAGCGGGGAGCTCCTACAATGAGCAGTTCTTC.

This chain uses TRBV7-2 with TRBJ2-7, with TRBD2 identical over 10 bases. After removal of 5 bases from V and 6 bases from J, the junction contained 7 bases not matched to a gene. In germline, CDR1 is SGHTA, CDR2 FQGNSA. The length of the CDR3 is 14 residues. CDR3 DNA: TGTGCCAGCAGCCGAAGCGGGGGGGCCTTCGAGCAGTACTTC. Translation: CASSRSGGAFEQYF.

This clone was detected a few times. This chain joins TRBV9 and TRBJ1-2; 9 nucleotides match TRBD1. V lost 3 bases to trimming and J lost 6 bases; unmatched junction nucleotides: 12. Germline CDR1 SGDLS, CDR2 YYNGEE. CDR3 length: 16 amino acids. The CDR3 region has the DNA TGTGCCAGCAGCGAGGCGTCAATATGGACAGGGGATGGCTACACCTTC. It codes for CASSEASIWTGDGYTF.

The chain carries TRBV5-1 and TRBJ1-6; D uncertain. This CDR3 is built from 14 residues. The germline gives CDR1 SGHRS, CDR2 YFSETQ. V dropped 0 bases and J dropped 7 bases, with 8 bases sitting between them. Written as DNA, the CDR3 is TGCGCCAGCAGCTTGGGAAAGGAGAATTCACCCCTCCACTTT. Translating gives CASSLGKENSPLHF.

The rearrangement uses TRBV7-3 and TRBJ1-2, with unresolved D. Deletions cut 1 base from V and 3 bases from J, with 12 bases between. The germline CDR1 and CDR2 sequences are SGHTA and FQGTGA. This CDR3 has 15 amino acids. Here the CDR3 DNA reads TGTGCCAGCAGCTTAAGAGGAGGGAGCGACTATGGCTACACCTTC. Its translation is CASSLRGGSDYGYTF. Supplemented by reference TRBV7-3 and TRBJ1-2, the full variable domain reads GAGVSQTPSNKVTEKGKYVELRCDPISGHTALYWYRQSLGQGPEFLIYFQGTGAADDSGLPNDRFFAVRPEGSVSTLKIQRTERGDSAVYLCASSLRGGSDYGYTFGSGTRLTVV.

This clone was counted a single time. The chain is built from TRBV27 and TRBJ2-3; 8 nucleotides align to TRBD1. The germline CDR1 and CDR2 sequences are MNHEY and SMNVEV (reference sequence). CDR3 size: 18 residues. V lost 5 bases and J lost 3; bases outside the gene matches: 16. CDR3 sequence (DNA): TGTGCCAGCAGTCAGGGGGCAGTTTCGTGGGGAACGACAGATACGCAGTATTTT. This sequence encodes CASSQGAVSWGTTDTQYF.

The chain recombines TRBV7-9 with TRBJ1-1; D remains unclear. Per germline, CDR1 SEHNR and CDR2 FQNEAQ (reference sequence). Trimming removed 5 bases from V and 1 base from J, with 17 bases in between. This CDR3 is built from 16 residues. The CDR3 spells CASSEGGGYKNTEAFF. CDR3 nucleotide sequence: TGTGCCAGCAGCGAGGGAGGAGGGTATAAGAACACTGAAGCTTTCTTT.